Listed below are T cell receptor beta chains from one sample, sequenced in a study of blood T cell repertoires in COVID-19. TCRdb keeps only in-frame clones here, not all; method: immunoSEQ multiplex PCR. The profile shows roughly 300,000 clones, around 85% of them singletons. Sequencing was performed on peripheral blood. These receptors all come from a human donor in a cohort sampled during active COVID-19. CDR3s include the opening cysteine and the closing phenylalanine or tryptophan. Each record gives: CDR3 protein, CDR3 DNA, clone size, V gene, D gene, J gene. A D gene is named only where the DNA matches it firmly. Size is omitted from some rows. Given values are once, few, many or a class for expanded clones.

CDR3: CASSLGTSGVETQYF; DNA: TGTGCCAGCAGCTTGGGGACTAGCGGGGTTGAGACCCAGTACTTC; size: -; V: TRBV5-4; D: TRBD2; J: TRBJ2-5
CDR3: CASSQTDGNTIYF; DNA: TGTGCCAGCTCTCAAACAGATGGAAACACCATATATTTT; size: -; V: TRBV18; D: -; J: TRBJ1-3
CDR3: CASSLFSQGADEQYF; DNA: TGTGCCAGCAGCTTATTCTCCCAGGGGGCGGACGAGCAGTACTTC; size: -; V: TRBV7-9; D: TRBD1; J: TRBJ2-7
CDR3: CASSFGVTGEAFF; DNA: TGTGCCAGCTCATTCGGGGTGACCGGAGAAGCTTTCTTT; size: -; V: TRBV18; D: -; J: TRBJ1-1
CDR3: CASRGGPAFF; DNA: TGTGCCAGCAGAGGGGGCCCTGCTTTCTTT; size: once; V: TRBV2; D: TRBD1; J: TRBJ1-1
CDR3: CASSVLVGQGDSPLHF; DNA: TGTGCCAGCAGCGTACTCGTCGGACAGGGGGATTCACCCCTCCACTTT; size: -; V: TRBV7-9; D: TRBD1; J: TRBJ1-6
CDR3: CASRDSGYNEQFF; DNA: TGTGCCAGCAGAGACAGCGGGTACAATGAGCAGTTCTTC; size: -; V: TRBV27; D: -; J: TRBJ2-1
CDR3: CASNEGDTQYF; DNA: TGTGCCAGCAATGAGGGAGATACGCAGTATTTT; size: -; V: TRBV12-3/TRBV12-4; D: -; J: TRBJ2-3
CDR3: CASGDRDSPLHF; DNA: TGTGCCAGTGGGGACAGGGATTCACCCCTCCACTTT; size: -; V: TRBV19; D: TRBD1; J: TRBJ1-6
CDR3: CASRKAQGIGMNTEAFF; DNA: TGCGCCAGCAGAAAGGCCCAGGGGATAGGCATGAACACTGAAGCTTTCTTT; size: -; V: TRBV5-1; D: -; J: TRBJ1-1
CDR3: CASSLDLAGKGEQYF; DNA: TGCGCCAGCAGCTTGGACCTAGCGGGCAAGGGCGAGCAGTACTTC; size: many; V: TRBV5-1; D: TRBD2; J: TRBJ2-7
CDR3: CATSGLQGAFF; DNA: TGTGCCACCAGTGGGCTCCAGGGGGCTTTCTTT; size: -; V: TRBV24-1; D: -; J: TRBJ1-1
CDR3: CASIDRVSNQPQHF; DNA: TGCGCCAGCATTGACAGGGTCAGCAATCAGCCCCAGCATTTT; size: -; V: TRBV10-2; D: TRBD1; J: TRBJ1-5
CDR3: CASSTPVRQPQHF; DNA: TGTGCCAGTAGTACCCCCGTGCGGCAGCCCCAGCATTTT; size: -; V: TRBV19; D: -; J: TRBJ1-5
CDR3: CASSQEGRGGPGELFF; DNA: TGCGCCAGCAGCCAAGAAGGTCGGGGGGGCCCCGGGGAGCTGTTTTTT; size: -; V: TRBV4-1; D: TRBD2; J: TRBJ2-2
CDR3: CASSQGTSGGADTQYF; DNA: TGTGCCAGCAGCCAAGGGACTAGCGGGGGCGCAGATACGCAGTATTTT; size: -; V: TRBV3-1/TRBV3-2; D: TRBD2; J: TRBJ2-3
CDR3: CASSWRPTGRMNTEAFF; DNA: TGCGCCAGCAGCTGGAGACCCACAGGGCGGATGAACACTGAAGCTTTCTTT; size: -; V: TRBV5-1; D: -; J: TRBJ1-1
CDR3: CASVLDRNSYEQYF; DNA: TGTGCCAGCGTTCTGGACAGGAACTCCTACGAGCAGTACTTC; size: -; V: TRBV6-5; D: TRBD1; J: TRBJ2-7
CDR3: CASSPPTRTDTQYF; DNA: TGTGCCAGCTCACCACCTACTAGGACAGATACGCAGTATTTT; size: -; V: TRBV18; D: -; J: TRBJ2-3
CDR3: CASSEYGDRDTQYF; DNA: TGTGCCAGCAGTGAATACGGGGACAGAGATACGCAGTATTTT; size: -; V: TRBV25-1; D: TRBD1; J: TRBJ2-3
CDR3: CASRQGGGYTF; DNA: TGTGCCAGCCGACAGGGAGGCGGCTACACCTTC; size: -; V: TRBV6-5; D: TRBD1; J: TRBJ1-2
CDR3: CASSELQGQGNEKLFF; DNA: TGTGCCAGCAGTGAATTACAGGGACAGGGTAATGAAAAACTGTTTTTT; size: -; V: TRBV6-1; D: TRBD1; J: TRBJ1-4
CDR3: CASSISGGYSNQPQHF; DNA: TGTGCCAGTAGTATATCGGGGGGTTATAGCAATCAGCCCCAGCATTTT; size: -; V: TRBV19; D: -; J: TRBJ1-5
CDR3: CASSLTGNDYNEQFF; DNA: TGCGCCAGCAGCTTGACAGGGAACGACTACAATGAGCAGTTCTTC; size: once; V: TRBV5-1; D: -; J: TRBJ2-1
CDR3: CASFAGSTDTQYF; DNA: TGTGCCAGTTTTGCCGGGAGCACAGATACGCAGTATTTT; size: -; V: TRBV5-4; D: -; J: TRBJ2-3
CDR3: CASSFRGSSYGYTF; DNA: TGTGCCAGCAGTTTTCGGGGGAGCTCCTATGGCTACACCTTC; size: -; V: TRBV27; D: -; J: TRBJ1-2
CDR3: CASSQERGGQETQYF; DNA: TGTGCCAGCAGCCAAGAGCGGGGGGGCCAAGAGACCCAGTACTTC; size: -; V: TRBV4-2; D: TRBD2; J: TRBJ2-5
CDR3: CASSPHFLGVQETQYF; DNA: TGTGCCAGCAGCCCACACTTTTTAGGGGTCCAAGAGACCCAGTACTTC; size: -; V: TRBV7-2; D: -; J: TRBJ2-5
CDR3: CASSRETVYEQYF; DNA: TGTGCCAGCAGTAGAGAGACAGTCTACGAGCAGTACTTC; size: -; V: TRBV6-5; D: -; J: TRBJ2-7
CDR3: CATSSTTRPYNSPLHF; DNA: TGTGCCACCAGCTCGACGACAAGGCCCTATAATTCACCCCTCCACTTT; size: -; V: TRBV15; D: -; J: TRBJ1-6
CDR3: CASSLAAAGRGYTF; DNA: TGTGCCAGCAGCTTAGCCGCTGCGGGGCGTGGCTACACCTTC; size: -; V: TRBV7-2; D: -; J: TRBJ1-2
CDR3: CASSLAARAHEQYF; DNA: TGTGCCAGCAGCTTGGCCGCCAGGGCCCACGAGCAGTACTTC; size: -; V: TRBV5-6; D: -; J: TRBJ2-7
CDR3: CASSPGQLNQPQHF; DNA: TGTGCCAGCTCTCCGGGACAACTAAATCAGCCCCAGCATTTT; size: -; V: TRBV18; D: -; J: TRBJ1-5
CDR3: CASSPGQGVYGYTF; DNA: TGTGCCAGTAGCCCCGGACAGGGAGTCTATGGCTACACCTTC; size: -; V: TRBV19; D: TRBD1; J: TRBJ1-2
CDR3: CASSINSGSEQYF; DNA: TGTGCCAGTAGTATTAACAGCGGAAGCGAGCAGTACTTC; size: -; V: TRBV19; D: -; J: TRBJ2-7
CDR3: CASSLNRDNEQFF; DNA: TGCGCCAGCAGCTTGAACAGGGACAATGAGCAGTTCTTC; size: -; V: TRBV5-1; D: -; J: TRBJ2-1
CDR3: CASSLAGLDTEAFF; DNA: TGTGCCAGCAGCTTGGCAGGGTTGGACACTGAAGCTTTCTTT; size: -; V: TRBV5-4; D: -; J: TRBJ1-1
CDR3: CASREVDQAKNIQYF; DNA: TGTGCCAGTCGGGAAGTAGATCAAGCCAAAAACATTCAGTACTTC; size: once; V: TRBV19; D: -; J: TRBJ2-4
CDR3: CSVEDQGVSGNTIYF; DNA: TGCAGCGTTGAAGATCAGGGGGTCTCTGGAAACACCATATATTTT; size: -; V: TRBV29-1; D: TRBD1; J: TRBJ1-3
CDR3: CASSHRQGDSPLHF; DNA: TGTGCCAGCAGTCACCGACAGGGGGATTCACCCCTCCACTTT; size: -; V: TRBV28; D: TRBD1; J: TRBJ1-6
CDR3: CASSIAWQGGYGYTF; DNA: TGTGCCAGTAGTATAGCCTGGCAGGGGGGCTATGGCTACACCTTC; size: once; V: TRBV19; D: TRBD1; J: TRBJ1-2